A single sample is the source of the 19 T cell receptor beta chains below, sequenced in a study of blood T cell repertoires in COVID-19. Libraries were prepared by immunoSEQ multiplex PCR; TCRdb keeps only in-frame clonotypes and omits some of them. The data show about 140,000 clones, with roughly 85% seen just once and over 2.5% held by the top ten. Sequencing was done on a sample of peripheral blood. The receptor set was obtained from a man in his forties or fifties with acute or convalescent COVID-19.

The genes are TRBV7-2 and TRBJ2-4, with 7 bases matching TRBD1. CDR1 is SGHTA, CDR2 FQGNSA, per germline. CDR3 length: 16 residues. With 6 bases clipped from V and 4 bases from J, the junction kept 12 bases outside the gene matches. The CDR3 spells CASSPQTLQGKNIQYF. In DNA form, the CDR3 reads TGTGCCAGCAGTCCCCAAACTCTACAGGGGAAAAACATTCAGTACTTC.

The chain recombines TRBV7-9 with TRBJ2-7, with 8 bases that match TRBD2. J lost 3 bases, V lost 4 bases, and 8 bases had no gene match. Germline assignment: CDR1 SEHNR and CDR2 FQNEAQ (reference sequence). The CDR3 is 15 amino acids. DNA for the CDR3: TGTGCCAGCAGCTCCACTAGCGGCGCCTACTACGAGCAGTACTTC. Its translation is CASSSTSGAYYEQYF.

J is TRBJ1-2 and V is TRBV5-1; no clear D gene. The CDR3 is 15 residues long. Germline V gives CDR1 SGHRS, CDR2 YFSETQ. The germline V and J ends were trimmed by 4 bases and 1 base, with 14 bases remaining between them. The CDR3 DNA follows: TGCGCCAGCAGCCAGAGACGCGGGGATAACTATGGCTACACCTTC. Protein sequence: CASSQRRGDNYGYTF.

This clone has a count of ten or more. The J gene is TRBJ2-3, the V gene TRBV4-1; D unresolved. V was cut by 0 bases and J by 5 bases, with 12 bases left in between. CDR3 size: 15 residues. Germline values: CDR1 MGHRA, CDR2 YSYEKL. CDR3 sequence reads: CASSQDWAVGDTQYF. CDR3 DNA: TGCGCCAGCAGCCAAGATTGGGCAGTGGGAGATACGCAGTATTTT.

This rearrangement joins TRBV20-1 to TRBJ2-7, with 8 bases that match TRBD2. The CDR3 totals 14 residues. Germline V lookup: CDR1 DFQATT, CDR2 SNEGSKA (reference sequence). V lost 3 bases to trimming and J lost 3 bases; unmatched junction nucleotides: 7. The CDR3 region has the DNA TGCAGTGCTAGTTGGAGCGGGAGAAGCTACGAGCAGTACTTC. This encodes CSASWSGRSYEQYF.

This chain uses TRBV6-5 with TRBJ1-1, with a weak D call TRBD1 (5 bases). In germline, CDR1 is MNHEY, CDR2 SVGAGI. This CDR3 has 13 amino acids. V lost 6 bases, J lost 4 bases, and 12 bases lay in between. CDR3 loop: CASRRGGSTEAFF. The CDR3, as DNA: TGTGCCAGCAGGCGGGGGGGAAGCACTGAAGCTTTCTTT.

The CDR3 region has the DNA TGCGCCAGCAGCCAGATTGGGAGCGGCAATGAGCAGTTCTTC. Protein sequence: CASSQIGSGNEQFF. This sequence joins TRBV4-1 and TRBJ2-1, with a weak D call TRBD2 (5 bases). The CDR3 covers 14 residues. Germline assignment: CDR1 MGHRA and CDR2 YSYEKL. Trimming stripped 3 bases from V and 6 bases from J, with 12 bases between.

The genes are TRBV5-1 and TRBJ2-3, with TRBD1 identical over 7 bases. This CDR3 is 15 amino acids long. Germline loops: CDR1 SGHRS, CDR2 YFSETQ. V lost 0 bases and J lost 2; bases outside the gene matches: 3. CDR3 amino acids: CASSLGQGTTDTQYF. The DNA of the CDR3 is TGCGCCAGCAGCTTGGGACAGGGAACCACAGATACGCAGTATTTT.

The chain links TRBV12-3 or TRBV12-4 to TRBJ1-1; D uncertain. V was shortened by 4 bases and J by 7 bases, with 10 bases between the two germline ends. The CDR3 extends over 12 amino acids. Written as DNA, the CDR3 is TGTGCCAGCAGTTCCCCGACGGGTGAAGCTTTCTTT. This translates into CASSSPTGEAFF.

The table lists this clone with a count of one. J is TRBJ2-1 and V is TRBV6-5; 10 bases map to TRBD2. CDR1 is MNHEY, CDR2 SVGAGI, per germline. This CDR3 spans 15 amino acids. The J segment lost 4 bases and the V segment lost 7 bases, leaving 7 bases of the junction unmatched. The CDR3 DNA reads TGTGCCAGCATCCCAGGGACTAGCGAGTACAATGAGCAGTTCTTC. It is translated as CASIPGTSEYNEQFF.

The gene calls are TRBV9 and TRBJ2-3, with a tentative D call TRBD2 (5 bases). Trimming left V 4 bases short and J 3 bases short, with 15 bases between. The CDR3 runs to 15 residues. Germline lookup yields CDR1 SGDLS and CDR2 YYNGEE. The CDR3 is CASSSRTGGTDTQYF. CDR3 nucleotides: TGTGCCAGCAGCTCCCGGACCGGAGGAACAGATACGCAGTATTTT.

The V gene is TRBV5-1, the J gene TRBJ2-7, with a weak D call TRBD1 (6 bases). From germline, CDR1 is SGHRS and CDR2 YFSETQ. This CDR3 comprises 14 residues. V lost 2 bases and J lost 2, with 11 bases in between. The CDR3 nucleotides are TGCGCCAGCAGCTTAAACAGGGCGCCCTACGAGCAGTACTTC. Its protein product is CASSLNRAPYEQYF.

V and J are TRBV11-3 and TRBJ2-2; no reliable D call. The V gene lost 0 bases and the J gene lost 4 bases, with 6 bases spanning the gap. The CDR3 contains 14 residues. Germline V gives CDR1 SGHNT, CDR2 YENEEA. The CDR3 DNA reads TGTGCCAGCAGCTTAGATCAGGCCACCGGGGAGCTGTTTTTT. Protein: CASSLDQATGELFF.

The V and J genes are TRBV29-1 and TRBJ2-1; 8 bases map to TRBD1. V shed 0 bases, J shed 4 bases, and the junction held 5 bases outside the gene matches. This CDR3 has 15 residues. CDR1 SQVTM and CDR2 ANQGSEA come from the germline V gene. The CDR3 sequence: CSVEDTGGPYNEQFF. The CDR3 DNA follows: TGCAGCGTTGAAGATACAGGGGGGCCGTACAATGAGCAGTTCTTC.

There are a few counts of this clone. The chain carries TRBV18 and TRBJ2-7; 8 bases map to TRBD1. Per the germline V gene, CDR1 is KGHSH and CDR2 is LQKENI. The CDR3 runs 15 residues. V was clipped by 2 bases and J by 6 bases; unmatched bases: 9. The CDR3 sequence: CASSPREMDRAEQYF. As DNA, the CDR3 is TGTGCCAGCTCACCAAGAGAAATGGACAGGGCCGAGCAGTACTTC.

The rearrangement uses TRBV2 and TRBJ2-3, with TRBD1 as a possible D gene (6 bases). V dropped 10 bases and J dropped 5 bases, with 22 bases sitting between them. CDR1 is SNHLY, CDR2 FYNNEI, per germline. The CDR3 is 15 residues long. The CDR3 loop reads CATHSVWGLKDTQYF. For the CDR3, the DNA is TGTGCCACCCACAGCGTGTGGGGGCTGAAAGATACGCAGTATTTT.

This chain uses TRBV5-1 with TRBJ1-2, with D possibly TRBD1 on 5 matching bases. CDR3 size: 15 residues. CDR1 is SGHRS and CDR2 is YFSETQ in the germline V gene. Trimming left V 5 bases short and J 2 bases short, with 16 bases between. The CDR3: CASRKSEGVNYGYTF. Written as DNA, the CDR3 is TGCGCCAGCAGGAAATCGGAAGGGGTAAACTATGGCTACACCTTC. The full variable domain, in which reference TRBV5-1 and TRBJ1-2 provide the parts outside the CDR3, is KAGVTQTPRYLIKTRGQQVTLSCSPISGHRSVSWYQQTPGQGLQFLFEYFSETQRNKGNFPGRFSGRQFSNSRSEMNVSTLELGDSALYLCASRKSEGVNYGYTFGSGTRLTVV.

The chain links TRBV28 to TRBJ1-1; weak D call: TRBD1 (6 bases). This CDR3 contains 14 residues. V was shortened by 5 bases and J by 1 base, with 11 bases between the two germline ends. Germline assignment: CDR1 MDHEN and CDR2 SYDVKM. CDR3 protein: CASSGGHPNTEAFF. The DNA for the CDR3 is TGTGCCAGCAGTGGGGGACACCCGAACACTGAAGCTTTCTTT.

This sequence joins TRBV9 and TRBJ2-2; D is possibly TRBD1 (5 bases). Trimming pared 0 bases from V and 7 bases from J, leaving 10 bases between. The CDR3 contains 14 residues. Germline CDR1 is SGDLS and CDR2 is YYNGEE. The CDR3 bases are TGTGCCAGCAGCGTAGCAGGGCTAAGCGGGGAGCTGTTTTTT. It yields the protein CASSVAGLSGELFF.